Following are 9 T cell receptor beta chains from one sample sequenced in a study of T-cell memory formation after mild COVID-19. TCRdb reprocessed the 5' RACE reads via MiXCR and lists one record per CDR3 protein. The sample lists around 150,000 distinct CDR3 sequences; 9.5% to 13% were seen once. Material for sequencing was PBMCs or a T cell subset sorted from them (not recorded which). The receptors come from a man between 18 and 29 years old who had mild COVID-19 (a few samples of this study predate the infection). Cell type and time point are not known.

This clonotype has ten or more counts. The CDR3 sequence: CASSLVGAPPTEAFF. Here the CDR3 DNA reads TGTGCCAGCAGTTTAGTAGGGGCCCCGCCCACTGAAGCTTTCTTT. The chain carries TRBV12-3 or TRBV12-4 and TRBJ1-1; D is perhaps TRBD1 (5 bases). CDR3 length: 15 residues. Trimming removed 1 base from V and 4 bases from J, with 13 bases in between.

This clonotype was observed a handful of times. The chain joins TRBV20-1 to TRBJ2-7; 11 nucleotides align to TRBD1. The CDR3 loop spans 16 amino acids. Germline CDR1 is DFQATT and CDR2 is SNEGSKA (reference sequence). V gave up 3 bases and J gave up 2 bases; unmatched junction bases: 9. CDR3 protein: CSARKLPGQGAYEQYF. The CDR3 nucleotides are TGCAGTGCTAGGAAACTACCGGGACAGGGGGCCTACGAGCAGTACTTC.

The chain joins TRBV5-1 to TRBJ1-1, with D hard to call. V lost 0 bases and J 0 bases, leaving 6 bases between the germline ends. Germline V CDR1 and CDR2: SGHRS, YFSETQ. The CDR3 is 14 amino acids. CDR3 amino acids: CASSLAGMNTEAFF. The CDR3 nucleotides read TGCGCCAGCAGCTTGGCTGGGATGAACACTGAAGCTTTCTTT. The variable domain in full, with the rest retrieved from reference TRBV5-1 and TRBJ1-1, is KAGVTQTPRYLIKTRGQQVTLSCSPISGHRSVSWYQQTPGQGLQFLFEYFSETQRNKGNFPGRFSGRQFSNSRSEMNVSTLELGDSALYLCASSLAGMNTEAFFGQGTRLTVV.

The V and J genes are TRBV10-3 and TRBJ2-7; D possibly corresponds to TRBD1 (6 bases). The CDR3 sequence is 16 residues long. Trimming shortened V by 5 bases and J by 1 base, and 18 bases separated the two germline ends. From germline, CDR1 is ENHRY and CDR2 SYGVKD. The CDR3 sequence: CAISHPQTGISYEQYF. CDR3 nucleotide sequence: TGTGCCATCAGTCATCCCCAGACAGGAATATCCTACGAGCAGTACTTC.

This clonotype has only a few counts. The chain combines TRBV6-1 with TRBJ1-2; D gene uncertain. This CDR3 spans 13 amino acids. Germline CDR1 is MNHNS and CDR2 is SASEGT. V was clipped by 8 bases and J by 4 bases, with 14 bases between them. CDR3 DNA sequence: TGTGCCAGCTCCCGAGAACGTACCTATGGCTACACCTTC. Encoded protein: CASSRERTYGYTF.

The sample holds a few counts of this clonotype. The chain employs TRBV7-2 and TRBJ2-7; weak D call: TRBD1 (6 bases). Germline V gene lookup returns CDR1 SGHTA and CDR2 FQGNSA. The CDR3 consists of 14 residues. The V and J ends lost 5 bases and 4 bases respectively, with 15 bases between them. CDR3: CASSARGWGYEQYF. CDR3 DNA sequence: TGTGCCAGCAGCGCAAGGGGGTGGGGATACGAGCAGTACTTC. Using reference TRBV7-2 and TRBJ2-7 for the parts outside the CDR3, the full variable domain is GAGVSQSPSNKVTEKGKDVELRCDPISGHTALYWYRQSLGQGLEFLIYFQGNSAPDKSGLPSDRFSAERTGGSVSTLTIQRTQQEDSAVYLCASSARGWGYEQYFGPGTRLTVT.

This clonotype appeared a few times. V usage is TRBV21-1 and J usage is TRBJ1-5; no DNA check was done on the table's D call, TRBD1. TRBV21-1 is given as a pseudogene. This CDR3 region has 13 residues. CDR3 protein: CATGGRINQPQHF. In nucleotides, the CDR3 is TGTGCCACCGGGGGACGGATCAATCAGCCCCAGCATTTT.

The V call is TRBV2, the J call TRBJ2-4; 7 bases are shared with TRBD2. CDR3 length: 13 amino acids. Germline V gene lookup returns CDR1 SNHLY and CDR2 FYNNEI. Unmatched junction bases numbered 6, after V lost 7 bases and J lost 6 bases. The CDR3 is CASMGEGRNIQYF. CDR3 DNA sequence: TGTGCCAGCATGGGGGAGGGAAGAAACATTCAGTACTTC. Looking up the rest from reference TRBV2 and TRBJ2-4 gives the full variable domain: EPEVTQTPSHQVTQMGQEVILRCVPISNHLYFYWYRQILGQKVEFLVSFYNNEISEKSEIFDDQFSVERPDGSNFTLKIRSTKLEDSAMYFCASMGEGRNIQYFGAGTRLSVL.

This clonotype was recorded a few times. The CDR3 spells CASSKPETANTGELFF. CDR3 DNA: TGTGCCAGCAGCAAACCGGAGACAGCGAACACCGGGGAGCTGTTTTTT. This chain uses TRBV21-1 with TRBJ2-2. TRBV21-1 is recorded as a pseudogene. This CDR3 comprises 16 residues.